Listed here are 5 T cell receptor beta chains from one sample, sequenced in a study of CD8+ T cells in alopecia areata. Following extraction, RNA underwent reverse transcription to cDNA, which served as the sequencing template. Sequencing used immunoSEQ multiplex PCR; TCRdb keeps in-frame clones, though not all of them. The data contain fewer than 200,000 clones, over 50% of them singletons. The material was CD4+ T cells sorted from blood, obtained at week 0. Receptors were obtained from a human donor with alopecia areata.

The V and J genes are TRBV7-9 and TRBJ2-7, with a tentative D call TRBD2 (6 bases). This CDR3 has 15 residues. V was pared by 1 base and J by 2 bases, with 12 bases between. Germline values: CDR1 SEHNR, CDR2 FQNEAQ (reference sequence). CDR3 amino acids: CASSLVGGRAYEQYF. Here the CDR3 DNA reads TGTGCCAGCAGCTTAGTGGGGGGACGGGCCTACGAGCAGTACTTC.

The V gene is TRBV27, the J gene TRBJ1-6; no definite D call. CDR3 length: 17 residues. CDR1 is MNHEY, CDR2 SMNVEV, per germline (reference sequence). V gave up 6 bases and J gave up 10 bases, with 25 bases separating them. The CDR3 is CASSPIRPAALDSPLHF. For the CDR3, the DNA is TGTGCCAGCAGCCCGATTCGACCGGCTGCACTTGACTCACCCCTCCACTTT.

This rearrangement joins TRBV5-1 to TRBJ2-5, with D possibly matching TRBD1 (5 bases). The ends were cut back, 1 base at V and 1 base at J, with 8 bases in the middle. There are 14 residues in the CDR3. Germline values: CDR1 SGHRS, CDR2 YFSETQ. CDR3 sequence reads: CASSLTGIQETQYF. CDR3 nucleotides: TGCGCCAGCAGCTTGACAGGCATCCAAGAGACCCAGTACTTC.

CDR3: CASSLVVRFETQYF. For the CDR3, the DNA is TGTGCCAGCAGCTTAGTGGTGAGATTCGAGACCCAGTACTTC. The chain carries TRBV11-2 and TRBJ2-5; no clear D. V was shortened by 1 base and J by 5 bases, with 11 bases between the two germline ends. Per germline, CDR1 SGHAT and CDR2 FQNNGV. The CDR3 totals 14 residues.

In its sample, this clone was seen a few times. The chain combines TRBV5-1 with TRBJ2-6; D is ambiguous. CDR3 length equals 16 residues. Germline lookup yields CDR1 SGHRS and CDR2 YFSETQ. V was cut by 1 base and J by 0 bases, with 8 bases left in between. The CDR3 sequence is CASSLKADSGANVLTF. The DNA for the CDR3 is TGCGCCAGCAGCTTGAAGGCAGACTCTGGGGCCAACGTCCTGACTTTC.